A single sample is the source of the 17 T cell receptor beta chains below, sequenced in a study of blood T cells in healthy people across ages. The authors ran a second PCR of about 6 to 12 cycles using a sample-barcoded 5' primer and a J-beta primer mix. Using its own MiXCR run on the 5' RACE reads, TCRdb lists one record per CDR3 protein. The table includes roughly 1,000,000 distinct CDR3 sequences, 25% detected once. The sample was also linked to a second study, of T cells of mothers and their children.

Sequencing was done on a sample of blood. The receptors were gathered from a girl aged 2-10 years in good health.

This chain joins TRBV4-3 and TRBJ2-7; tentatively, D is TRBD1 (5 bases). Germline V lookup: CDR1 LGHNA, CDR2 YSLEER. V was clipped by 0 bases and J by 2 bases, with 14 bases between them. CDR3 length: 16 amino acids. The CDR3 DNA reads TGCGCCAGCAGCCAAGAAGGATCAGGGCCGGCCTACGAGCAGTACTTC. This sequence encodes CASSQEGSGPAYEQYF.

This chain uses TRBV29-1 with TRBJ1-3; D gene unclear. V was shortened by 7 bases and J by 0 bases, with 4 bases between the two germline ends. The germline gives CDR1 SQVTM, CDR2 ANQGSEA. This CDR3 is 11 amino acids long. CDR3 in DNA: TGCAGCGGCTGCTCTGGAAACACCATATATTTT. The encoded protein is CSGCSGNTIYF. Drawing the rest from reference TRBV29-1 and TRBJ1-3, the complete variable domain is SAVISQKPSRDICQRGTSLTIQCQVDSQVTMMFWYRQQPGQSLTLIATANQGSEATYESGFVIDKFPISRPNLTFSTLTVSNMSPEDSSIYLCSGCSGNTIYFGEGSWLTVV.

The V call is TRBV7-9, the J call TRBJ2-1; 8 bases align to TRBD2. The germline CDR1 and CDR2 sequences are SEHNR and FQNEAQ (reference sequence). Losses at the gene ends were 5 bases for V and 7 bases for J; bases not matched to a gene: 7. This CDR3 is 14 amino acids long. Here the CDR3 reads CASSAQRELNEQFF. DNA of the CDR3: TGTGCCAGCAGCGCTCAGCGGGAGCTGAATGAGCAGTTCTTC.

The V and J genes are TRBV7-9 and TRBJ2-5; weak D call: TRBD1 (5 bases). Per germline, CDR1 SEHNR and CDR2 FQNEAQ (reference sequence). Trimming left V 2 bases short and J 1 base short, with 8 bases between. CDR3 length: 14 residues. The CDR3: CASSLTRGQETQYF. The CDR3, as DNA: TGTGCCAGCAGCTTAACAAGGGGCCAAGAGACCCAGTACTTC.

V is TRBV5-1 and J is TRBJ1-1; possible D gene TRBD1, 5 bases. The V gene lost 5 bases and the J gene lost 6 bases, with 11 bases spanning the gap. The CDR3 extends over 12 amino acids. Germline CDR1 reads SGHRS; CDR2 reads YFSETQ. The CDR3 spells CASRGSGPEAFF. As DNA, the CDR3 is TGCGCCAGCAGAGGGTCGGGGCCTGAAGCTTTCTTT.

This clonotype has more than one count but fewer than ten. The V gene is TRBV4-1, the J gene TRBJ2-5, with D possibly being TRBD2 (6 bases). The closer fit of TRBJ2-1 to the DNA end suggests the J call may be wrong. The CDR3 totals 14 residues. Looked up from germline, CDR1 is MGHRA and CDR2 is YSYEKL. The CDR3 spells CASSRGGGFNEQFF. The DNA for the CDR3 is TGCGCCAGCAGCCGAGGAGGAGGGTTTAACGAGCAGTTCTTC.

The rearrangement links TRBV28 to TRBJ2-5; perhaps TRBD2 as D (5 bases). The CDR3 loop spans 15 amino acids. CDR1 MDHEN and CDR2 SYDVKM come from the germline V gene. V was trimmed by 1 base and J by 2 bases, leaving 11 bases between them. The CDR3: CASSLSPGKQETQYF. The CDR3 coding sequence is TGTGCCAGCAGTTTATCCCCGGGGAAACAAGAGACCCAGTACTTC.

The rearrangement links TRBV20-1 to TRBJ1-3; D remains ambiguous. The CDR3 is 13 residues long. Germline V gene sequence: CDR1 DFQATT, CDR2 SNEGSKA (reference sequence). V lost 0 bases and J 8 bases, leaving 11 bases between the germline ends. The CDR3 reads CSARERPGDTIYF. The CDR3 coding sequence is TGCAGTGCTAGAGAAAGACCGGGAGACACCATATATTTT.

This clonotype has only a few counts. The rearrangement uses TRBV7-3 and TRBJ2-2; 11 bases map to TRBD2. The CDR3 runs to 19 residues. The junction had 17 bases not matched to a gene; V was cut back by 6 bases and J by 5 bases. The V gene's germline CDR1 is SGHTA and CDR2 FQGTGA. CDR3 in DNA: TGTGCCAGCAGGGCGACCGGGACTAGCGGAGGGGCGGTAACCGGGGAGCTGTTTTTT. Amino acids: CASRATGTSGGAVTGELFF.

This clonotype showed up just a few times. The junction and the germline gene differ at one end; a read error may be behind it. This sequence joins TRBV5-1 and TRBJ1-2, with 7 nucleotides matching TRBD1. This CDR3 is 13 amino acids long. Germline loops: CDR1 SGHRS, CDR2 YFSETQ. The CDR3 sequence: CVSSPGTDYGYTF. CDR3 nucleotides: TGCGTCAGCAGCCCAGGGACAGACTATGGCTACACCTTC.

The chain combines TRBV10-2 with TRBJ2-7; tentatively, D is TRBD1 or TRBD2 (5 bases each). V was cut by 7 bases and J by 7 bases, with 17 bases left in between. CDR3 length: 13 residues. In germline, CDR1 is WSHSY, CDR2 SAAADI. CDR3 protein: CASTQAGTGEQYF. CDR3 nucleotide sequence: TGCGCCAGCACCCAGGCCGGGACGGGGGAGCAGTACTTC.

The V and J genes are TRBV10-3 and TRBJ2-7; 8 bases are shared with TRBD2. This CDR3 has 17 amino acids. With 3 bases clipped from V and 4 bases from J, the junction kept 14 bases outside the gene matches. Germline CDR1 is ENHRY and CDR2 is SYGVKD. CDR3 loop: CAISDLFPRLARYEQYF. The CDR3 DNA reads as TGTGCCATCAGTGACTTATTCCCCAGACTAGCGAGGTACGAGCAGTACTTC.

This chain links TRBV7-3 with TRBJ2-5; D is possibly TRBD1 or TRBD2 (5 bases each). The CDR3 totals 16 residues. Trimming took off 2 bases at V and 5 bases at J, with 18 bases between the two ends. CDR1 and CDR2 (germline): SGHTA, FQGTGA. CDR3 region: CASSLRGRQARETQYF. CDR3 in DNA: TGTGCCAGCAGCTTACGGGGCAGACAAGCTCGTGAGACCCAGTACTTC.

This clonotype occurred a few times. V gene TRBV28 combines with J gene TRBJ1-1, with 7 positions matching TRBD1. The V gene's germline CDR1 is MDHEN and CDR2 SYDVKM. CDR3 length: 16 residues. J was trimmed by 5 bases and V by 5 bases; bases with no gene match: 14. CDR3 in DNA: TGTGCCAGCAGTCCCCGACAGGGAGCGATATTTACTGAAGCTTTCTTT. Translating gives CASSPRQGAIFTEAFF.

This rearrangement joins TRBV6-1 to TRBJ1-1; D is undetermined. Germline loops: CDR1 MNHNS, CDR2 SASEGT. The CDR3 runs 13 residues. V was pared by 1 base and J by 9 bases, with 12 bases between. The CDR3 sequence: CASSEDRPFQAFF. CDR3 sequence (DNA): TGTGCCAGCAGTGAAGACAGACCGTTTCAAGCTTTCTTT.

The CDR3 region is CASRQLATNEKLFF. CDR3 in DNA: TGCGCCAGCAGGCAGCTTGCAACTAATGAAAAACTGTTTTTT. This chain uses TRBV5-1 with TRBJ1-4, with D hard to call. Germline assignment: CDR1 SGHRS and CDR2 YFSETQ. The CDR3 consists of 14 residues. Trimming removed 5 bases from V and 0 bases from J, with 8 bases in between.

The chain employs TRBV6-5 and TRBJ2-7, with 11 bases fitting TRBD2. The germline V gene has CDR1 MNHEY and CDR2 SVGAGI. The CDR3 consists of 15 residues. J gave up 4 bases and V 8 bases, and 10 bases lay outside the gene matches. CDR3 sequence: CASSGSGRASYEQYF. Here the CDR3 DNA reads TGTGCCAGCTCGGGTAGCGGGAGGGCCTCTTACGAGCAGTACTTC.